The 13 T cell receptor beta chains below were found in one sample sequenced in a study of naive and memory T cell subsets. TCR cDNA received a 3' ligated oligonucleotide that carried a UMI. Ligated cDNA underwent four rounds of PCR with nested alpha and beta constant region primers and SP2. One entry per CDR3 protein results from TCRdb running MiXCR on the 5' RACE reads. The sample yields approximately 32,000 distinct CDR3 sequences, 16% seen once. Source of these receptors: a female donor in good health.

This clonotype was observed at least ten times. V and J are TRBV11-2 and TRBJ1-1; no clear D. Trimming took off 1 base at V and 6 bases at J, with 12 bases between the two ends. CDR1 is SGHAT, CDR2 FQNNGV, per germline. This CDR3 has 14 residues. CDR3 DNA: TGTGCCAGCAGCTTAGTATTGGCTCACTCTGAAGCTTTCTTT. This translates into CASSLVLAHSEAFF.

The rearrangement uses TRBV6-1 and TRBJ1-6, with 7 bases lining up with TRBD1. CDR3 size: 14 residues. With V trimmed by 7 bases and J by 7 bases, 7 bases remained unmatched. The germline CDR1 and CDR2 sequences are MNHNS and SASEGT. The CDR3 region has the DNA TGTGCCAGCAAGCCAGGGGGAACAAATTCACCCCTCCACTTT. This gives the protein CASKPGGTNSPLHF.

The V gene is TRBV7-2, the J gene TRBJ2-5; 11 nucleotides align to TRBD1. Germline V gene sequence: CDR1 SGHTA, CDR2 FQGNSA. CDR3 length: 15 residues. Losses at the gene ends were 4 bases for V and 4 bases for J; bases not matched to a gene: 5. The DNA of the CDR3 is TGTGCCAGCAGCTCAGAAGGGACAGGGGGAGAGACCCAGTACTTC. It yields the protein CASSSEGTGGETQYF.

This clonotype was observed a handful of times. J is TRBJ2-3 and V is TRBV15; possibly TRBD2 for D (6 bases). V gave up 8 bases and J gave up 2 bases, with 14 bases separating them. This CDR3 is built from 14 residues. The germline V gene encodes CDR1 LNHNV and CDR2 YYDKDF (reference sequence). The CDR3 protein is CATLLGGVTDTQYF. CDR3 nucleotides: TGTGCCACCCTCCTGGGGGGAGTCACAGATACGCAGTATTTT.

This clonotype was observed many times. V is TRBV20-1 and J is TRBJ1-2; 9 bases fit TRBD1. V lost 6 bases, J lost 7 bases, and 9 bases stayed unmatched. This CDR3 contains 13 residues. CDR1 and CDR2 (germline): DFQATT, SNEGSKA (reference sequence). The CDR3 spells CSAELTGGVGYTF. In DNA, the CDR3 is TGCAGTGCCGAGCTAACAGGGGGCGTTGGCTACACCTTC.

This clonotype is medium-sized in the sample. The chain links TRBV4-1 to TRBJ2-3, with D maybe TRBD2 (5 bases). CDR1 and CDR2 from the germline V gene are MGHRA and YSYEKL. V was shortened by 4 bases and J by 0 bases, with 8 bases between the two germline ends. The CDR3 runs to 14 residues. The CDR3 reads CASSPWTSTDTQYF. The DNA of the CDR3 is TGCGCCAGCAGCCCTTGGACTAGCACAGATACGCAGTATTTT.

This chain joins TRBV29-1 and TRBJ2-2, with no clear D. The CDR3 loop spans 13 amino acids. V lost 4 bases and J lost 4, with 10 bases in between. CDR1 and CDR2 (germline): SQVTM, ANQGSEA. This CDR3 reads CSVVRHFTGELFF. The DNA of the CDR3 is TGCAGCGTTGTGAGGCACTTCACCGGGGAGCTGTTTTTT.

This clonotype was detected only a few times. The chain recombines TRBV12-3 or TRBV12-4 with TRBJ1-1; D remains unclear. V lost 5 bases, J lost 0 bases, and 7 bases lay in between. The CDR3 is 13 amino acids. CDR3 nucleotides: TGTGCCAGCAGTGCGGGAGTGAACACTGAAGCTTTCTTT. It translates to CASSAGVNTEAFF.

This clonotype has a count of ten or more. The chain combines TRBV6-5 with TRBJ1-5; D is perhaps TRBD1 (5 bases). The germline V and J ends were trimmed by 5 bases and 0 bases, with 14 bases remaining between them. Germline V CDR1 and CDR2: MNHEY, SVGAGI. The CDR3 sequence is 16 residues long. The CDR3 sequence: CASSPIQGNSNQPQHF. The CDR3 nucleotides are TGTGCCAGCAGTCCCATCCAGGGTAATAGCAATCAGCCCCAGCATTTT.

In this sample, this clonotype turned up many times. The chain links TRBV20-1 to TRBJ1-2, with TRBD1 as a possible D gene (5 bases). The germline gives CDR1 DFQATT, CDR2 SNEGSKA (reference sequence). This CDR3 has 13 residues. V shed 6 bases and J shed 5 bases, with 16 bases lying between them. CDR3 protein: CSAPRGRGYGYTF. In nucleotides, the CDR3 is TGCAGTGCCCCCCGGGGGAGGGGTTATGGCTACACCTTC.

This chain uses TRBV7-8 with TRBJ1-3; TRBD1 matches at 7 bases. Trimming at V came to 5 bases and at J to 2 bases, leaving 6 bases not matched to a gene. Germline CDR1 reads SGHVS; CDR2 reads FQNEAQ. This CDR3 is built from 15 residues. The CDR3 is CASSPRGLAGNTIYF. The DNA for the CDR3 is TGTGCCAGCAGCCCGAGGGGGCTGGCTGGAAACACCATATATTTT.

This clonotype was counted ten times or more. A much larger clonotype is one base distant, so this may be a read error. The chain combines TRBV20-1 with TRBJ2-7, with a weak D call TRBD2 (5 bases). Per germline, CDR1 DFQATT and CDR2 SNEGSKA (reference sequence). The CDR3 loop spans 12 amino acids. Trimming shortened V by 5 bases and J by 5 bases, and 13 bases separated the two germline ends. CDR3 DNA: TGCAGTGCTGCCGTGGGAGCGAACGAGCAGTACTTC. It translates to CSAAVGANEQYF.

The chain combines TRBV20-1 with TRBJ1-4; tentative D call: TRBD1 (5 bases). The germline V and J ends were trimmed by 3 bases and 7 bases, with 15 bases remaining between them. CDR1 is DFQATT and CDR2 is SNEGSKA in the germline V gene (reference sequence). This CDR3 contains 14 residues. Here the CDR3 DNA reads TGCAGTGCTAGGCTAGGGGTTGGTAGTGAAAAACTGTTTTTT. Protein: CSARLGVGSEKLFF.